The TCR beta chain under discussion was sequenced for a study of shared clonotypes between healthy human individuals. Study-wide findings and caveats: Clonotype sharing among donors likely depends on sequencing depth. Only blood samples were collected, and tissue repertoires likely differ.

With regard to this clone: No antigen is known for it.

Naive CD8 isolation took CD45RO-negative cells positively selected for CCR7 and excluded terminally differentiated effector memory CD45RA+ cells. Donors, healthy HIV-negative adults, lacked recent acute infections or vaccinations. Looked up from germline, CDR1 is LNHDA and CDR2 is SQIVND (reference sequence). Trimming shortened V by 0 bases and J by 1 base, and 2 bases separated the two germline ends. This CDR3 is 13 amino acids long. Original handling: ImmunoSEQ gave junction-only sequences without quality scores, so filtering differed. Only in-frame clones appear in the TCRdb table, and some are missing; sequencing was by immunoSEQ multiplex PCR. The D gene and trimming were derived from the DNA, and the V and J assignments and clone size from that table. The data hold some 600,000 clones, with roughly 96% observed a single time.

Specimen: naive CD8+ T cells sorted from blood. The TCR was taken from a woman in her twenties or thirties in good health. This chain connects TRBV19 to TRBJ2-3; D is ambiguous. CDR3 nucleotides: TGTGCCAGTAGTATAGAGCGCACAGATACGCAGTATTTT. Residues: CASSIERTDTQYF.